Below are 10 T cell receptor beta chains sequenced from a single sample in a study of cytomegalovirus exposure and HLA in healthy donors. The PCR had 60 Vbeta and 13 Jbeta primers. The data were produced by immunoSEQ multiplex PCR, yet TCRdb's version contains in-frame clones alone and is incomplete. The sample lists roughly 150,000 clones, around 76% occurring once. The sequenced sample was PBMCs. The receptor source for this set is a woman aged 40-49 years in good health and CMV-seronegative.

This clone was seen a few times. The chain is built from TRBV29-1 and TRBJ1-2; 7 nucleotides align to TRBD1. V was pared by 2 bases and J by 4 bases, with 7 bases of the junction left unmatched. Germline CDR1 and CDR2: SQVTM and ANQGSEA. The CDR3 runs 14 residues. CDR3 amino acids: CSVETGQEFYGYTF. CDR3 sequence (DNA): TGCAGCGTTGAAACAGGACAGGAGTTCTATGGCTACACCTTC.

J is TRBJ2-1 and V is TRBV6-4; no clear D. V was trimmed by 0 bases and J by 8 bases, leaving 11 bases between them. The CDR3 runs to 14 residues. Germline CDR1 reads MRHNA; CDR2 reads SNTAGT. The CDR3 loop is CASSDSTRRDEQFF. The CDR3 coding sequence is TGTGCCAGCAGTGACTCTACCCGACGGGATGAGCAGTTCTTC.

The V and J genes are TRBV5-1 and TRBJ2-2, with a weak D call TRBD1 (6 bases). The germline V gene has CDR1 SGHRS and CDR2 YFSETQ. Trimming pared 0 bases from V and 6 bases from J, leaving 12 bases between. The CDR3 spans 15 residues. The CDR3 loop reads CASSLALGQSGELFF. The CDR3 DNA sequence: TGCGCCAGCAGCTTGGCCCTTGGACAGTCCGGGGAGCTGTTTTTT.

This clone appeared a single time. The chain employs TRBV7-9 and TRBJ1-3, with D possibly being TRBD1 (5 bases). Germline CDR1 is SEHNR and CDR2 is FQNEAQ (reference sequence). Deletions cut 4 bases from V and 0 bases from J, with 10 bases between. CDR3 length equals 15 residues. The CDR3 bases are TGTGCCAGCAGCTCGACAGAGATCTCTGGAAACACCATATATTTT. Protein sequence: CASSSTEISGNTIYF.

This clone appeared a single time. V and J are TRBV18 and TRBJ2-2; no definite D call. In germline, CDR1 is KGHSH, CDR2 LQKENI. V lost 0 bases and J lost 6, with 8 bases in between. This CDR3 comprises 14 residues. This CDR3 is CASSPPQRPGELFF. The CDR3 coding sequence is TGTGCCAGCTCACCACCACAACGTCCCGGGGAGCTGTTTTTT. Looking up the rest from reference TRBV18 and TRBJ2-2 gives the full variable domain: NAGVMQNPRHLVRRRGQEARLRCSPMKGHSHVYWYRQLPEEGLKFMVYLQKENIIDESGMPKERFSAEFPKEGPSILRIQQVVRGDSAAYFCASSPPQRPGELFFGEGSRLTVL.

This clone was picked up one time. In nucleotides, the CDR3 is TGCGCCAGCAGCCAAGATCTTCCGTGGCAGGGGGCCCAAGATACGCAGTATTTT. Translating gives CASSQDLPWQGAQDTQYF. The V gene is TRBV4-1, the J gene TRBJ2-3; TRBD1 agrees at 8 bases. Germline CDR1 MGHRA, CDR2 YSYEKL. The CDR3 is 18 residues long. Trimming removed 0 bases from V and 5 bases from J; junction bases left unmatched: 13.

The CDR3 sequence: CASSYRGGGPLDSFEAFF. The CDR3 DNA reads TGTGCCAGCAGCTACCGCGGTGGAGGGCCGCTGGACTCGTTCGAAGCTTTCTTT. The chain carries TRBV7-3 and TRBJ1-1; D not resolved. This CDR3 comprises 18 residues. Germline V gene data show CDR1 as SGHTA and CDR2 as FQGTGA. Trimming shortened V by 4 bases and J by 8 bases, and 29 bases separated the two germline ends.

The V call is TRBV9, the J call TRBJ2-5; D uncertain. Germline loops: CDR1 SGDLS, CDR2 YYNGEE. The V gene lost 0 bases and the J gene lost 2 bases, with 11 bases spanning the gap. This CDR3 has 15 amino acids. Written as DNA, the CDR3 is TGTGCCAGCAGCGTAGGGAGCGCGGTTCAAGAGACCCAGTACTTC. Protein sequence: CASSVGSAVQETQYF. Drawing the rest from reference TRBV9 and TRBJ2-5, the complete variable domain is DSGVTQTPKHLITATGQRVTLRCSPRSGDLSVYWYQQSLDQGLQFLIQYYNGEERAKGNILERFSAQQFPDLHSELNLSSLELGDSALYFCASSVGSAVQETQYFGPGTRLLVL.

In the case of this clone: Germline is not matched at one junction end, which may reflect a read error. The V and J genes are TRBV15 and TRBJ2-5, with 7 bases fitting TRBD1. The CDR3 length is 16 residues. Germline-derived CDR1 and CDR2 are LNHNV and YYDKDF (reference sequence). This CDR3 reads CATTRTGAKGQETQYF. CDR3 coding DNA: TGTGCCACCACCAGAACAGGGGCGAAGGGGCAAGAGACCCAGTACTTC.

This chain uses TRBV19 with TRBJ2-7; perhaps TRBD1 as D (6 bases). The germline CDR1 and CDR2 sequences are LNHDA and SQIVND (reference sequence). V was trimmed by 0 bases and J by 7 bases, leaving 10 bases between them. The CDR3 runs 13 residues. This CDR3 reads CASSIEGAKEQYF. The CDR3 nucleotides read TGTGCCAGTAGTATAGAGGGGGCGAAGGAGCAGTACTTC. The full variable domain, rest sourced from reference TRBV19 and TRBJ2-7, is DGGITQSPKYLFRKEGQNVTLSCEQNLNHDAMYWYRQDPGQGLRLIYYSQIVNDFQKGDIAEGYSVSREKKESFPLTVTSAQKNPTAFYLCASSIEGAKEQYFGPGTRLTVT.